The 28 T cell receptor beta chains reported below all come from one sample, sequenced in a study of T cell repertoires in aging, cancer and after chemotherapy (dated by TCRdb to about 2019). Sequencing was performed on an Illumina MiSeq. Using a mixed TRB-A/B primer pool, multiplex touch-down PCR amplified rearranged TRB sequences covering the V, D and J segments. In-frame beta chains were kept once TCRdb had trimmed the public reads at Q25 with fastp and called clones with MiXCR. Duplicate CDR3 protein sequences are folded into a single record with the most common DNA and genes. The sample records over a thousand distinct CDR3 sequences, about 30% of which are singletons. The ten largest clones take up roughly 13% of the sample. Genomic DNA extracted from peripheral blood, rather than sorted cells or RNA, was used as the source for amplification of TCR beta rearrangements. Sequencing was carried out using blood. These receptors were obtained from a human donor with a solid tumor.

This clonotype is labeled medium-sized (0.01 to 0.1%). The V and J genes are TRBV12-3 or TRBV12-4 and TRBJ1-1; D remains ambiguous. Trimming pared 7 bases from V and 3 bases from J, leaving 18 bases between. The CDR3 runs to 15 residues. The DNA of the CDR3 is TGTGCCAGCACCGTACGGGCGGGGTTGGACACTGAAGCTTTCTTT. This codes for CASTVRAGLDTEAFF.

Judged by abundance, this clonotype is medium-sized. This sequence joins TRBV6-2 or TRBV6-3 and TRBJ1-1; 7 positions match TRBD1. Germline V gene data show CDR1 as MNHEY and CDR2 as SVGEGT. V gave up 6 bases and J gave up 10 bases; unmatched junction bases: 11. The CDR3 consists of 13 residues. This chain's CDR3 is CASSVGTAGAAFF. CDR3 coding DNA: TGTGCCAGCAGCGTGGGGACAGCCGGAGCAGCTTTCTTT.

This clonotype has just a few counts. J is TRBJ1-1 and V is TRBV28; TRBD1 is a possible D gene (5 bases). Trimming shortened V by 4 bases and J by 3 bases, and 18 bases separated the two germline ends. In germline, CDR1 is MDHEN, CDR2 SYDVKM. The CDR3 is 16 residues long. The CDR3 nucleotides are TGTGCCAGCAGTTCCGCTTTAGGCGGGGGTGACACTGAAGCTTTCTTT. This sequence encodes CASSSALGGGDTEAFF.

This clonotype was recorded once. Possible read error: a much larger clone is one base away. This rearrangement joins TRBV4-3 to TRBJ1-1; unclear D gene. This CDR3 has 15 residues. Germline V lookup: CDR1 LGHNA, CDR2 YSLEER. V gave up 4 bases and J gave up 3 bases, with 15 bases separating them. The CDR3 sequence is CASSPSTWKDTEAFF. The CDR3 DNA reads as TGCGCCAGCAGCCCTTCGACATGGAAGGACACTGAAGCTTTCTTT.

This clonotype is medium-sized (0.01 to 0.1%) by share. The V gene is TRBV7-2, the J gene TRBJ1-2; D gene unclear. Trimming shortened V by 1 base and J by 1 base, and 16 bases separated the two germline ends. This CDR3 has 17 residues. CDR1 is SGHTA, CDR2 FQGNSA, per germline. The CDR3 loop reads CASSLGWRQLINYGYTF. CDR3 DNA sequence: TGTGCCAGCAGCTTAGGGTGGCGGCAGTTAATTAACTATGGCTACACCTTC.

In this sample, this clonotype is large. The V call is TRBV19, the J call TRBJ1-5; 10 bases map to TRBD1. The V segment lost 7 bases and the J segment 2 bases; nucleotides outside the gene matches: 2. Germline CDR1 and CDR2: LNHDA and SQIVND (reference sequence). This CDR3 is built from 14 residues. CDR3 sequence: CASTGTGGNQPQHF. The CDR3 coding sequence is TGTGCCAGTACCGGGACAGGGGGCAATCAGCCCCAGCATTTT.

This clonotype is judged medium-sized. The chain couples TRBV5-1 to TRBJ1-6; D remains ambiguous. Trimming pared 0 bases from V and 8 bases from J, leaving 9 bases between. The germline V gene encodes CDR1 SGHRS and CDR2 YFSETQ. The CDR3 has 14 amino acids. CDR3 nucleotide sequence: TGCGCCAGCAGCTTGGGGGGAGGTGATTCACCCCTCCACTTT. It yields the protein CASSLGGGDSPLHF. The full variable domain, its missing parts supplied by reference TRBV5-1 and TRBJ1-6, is KAGVTQTPRYLIKTRGQQVTLSCSPISGHRSVSWYQQTPGQGLQFLFEYFSETQRNKGNFPGRFSGRQFSNSRSEMNVSTLELGDSALYLCASSLGGGDSPLHFGNGTRLTVT.

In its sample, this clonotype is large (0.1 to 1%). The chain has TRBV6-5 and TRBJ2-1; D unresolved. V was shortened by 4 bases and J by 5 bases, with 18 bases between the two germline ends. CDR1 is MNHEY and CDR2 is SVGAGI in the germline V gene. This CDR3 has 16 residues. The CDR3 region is CASSSKRVLTDNEQFF. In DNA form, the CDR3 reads TGTGCCAGCAGTTCCAAACGCGTCCTGACCGACAATGAGCAGTTCTTC.

CDR3 DNA sequence: TGTGCCAGCAGTCCTCAGCTAGCGGGGGGGCTTGACGAGCAGTACTTC. Translation gives CASSPQLAGGLDEQYF. The V call is TRBV6-5, the J call TRBJ2-7, with 12 bases lining up with TRBD2. CDR1 and CDR2 from the germline V gene are MNHEY and SVGAGI. Trimming removed 5 bases from V and 5 bases from J; junction bases left unmatched: 10. The CDR3 has 16 residues.

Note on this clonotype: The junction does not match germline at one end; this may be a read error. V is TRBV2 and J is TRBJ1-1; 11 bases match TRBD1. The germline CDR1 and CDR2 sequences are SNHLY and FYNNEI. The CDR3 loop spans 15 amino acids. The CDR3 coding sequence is TGTGCAAGCAGGGAGGGGACAGGGGGGTCCACTGAAGCTTTCTTT. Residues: CASREGTGGSTEAFF.

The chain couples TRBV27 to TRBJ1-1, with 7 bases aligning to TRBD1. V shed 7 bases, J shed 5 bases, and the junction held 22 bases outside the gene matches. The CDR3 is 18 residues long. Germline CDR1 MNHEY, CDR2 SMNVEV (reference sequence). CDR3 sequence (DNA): TGTGCCAGCACCCCTCCCGGACGGGGCAGGGGGAAGGATACTGAAGCTTTCTTT. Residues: CASTPPGRGRGKDTEAFF.

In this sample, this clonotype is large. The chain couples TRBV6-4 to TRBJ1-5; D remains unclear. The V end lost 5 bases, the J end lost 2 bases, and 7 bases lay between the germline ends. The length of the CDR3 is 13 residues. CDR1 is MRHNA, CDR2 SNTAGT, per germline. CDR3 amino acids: CASSTDGNQPQHF. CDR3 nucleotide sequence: TGTGCCAGCAGTACTGATGGCAATCAGCCCCAGCATTTT.

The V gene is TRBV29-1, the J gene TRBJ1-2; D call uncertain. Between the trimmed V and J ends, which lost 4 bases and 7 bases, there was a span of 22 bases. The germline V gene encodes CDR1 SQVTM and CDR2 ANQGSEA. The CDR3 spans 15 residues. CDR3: CSVVRNREFSGGYTF. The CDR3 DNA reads TGCAGCGTTGTCCGCAATCGGGAGTTCAGCGGTGGCTACACCTTC.

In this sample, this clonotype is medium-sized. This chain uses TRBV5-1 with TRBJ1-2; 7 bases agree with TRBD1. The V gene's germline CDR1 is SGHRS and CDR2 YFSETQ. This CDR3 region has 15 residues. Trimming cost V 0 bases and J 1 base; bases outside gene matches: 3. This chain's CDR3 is CASSLAGQVNYGYTF. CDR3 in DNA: TGCGCCAGCAGCTTGGCAGGACAGGTTAACTATGGCTACACCTTC.

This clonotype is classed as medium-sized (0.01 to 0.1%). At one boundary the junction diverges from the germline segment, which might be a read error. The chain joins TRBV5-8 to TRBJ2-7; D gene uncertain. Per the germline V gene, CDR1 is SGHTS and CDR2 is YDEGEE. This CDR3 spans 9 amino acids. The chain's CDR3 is CASSLFLNF. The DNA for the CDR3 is TGTGCCAGCAGCTTGTTTCTAAACTTC.

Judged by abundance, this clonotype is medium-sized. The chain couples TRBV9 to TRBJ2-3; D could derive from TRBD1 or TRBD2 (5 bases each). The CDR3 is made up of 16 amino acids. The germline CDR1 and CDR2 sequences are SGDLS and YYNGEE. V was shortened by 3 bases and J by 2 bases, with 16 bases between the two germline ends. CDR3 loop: CASSEEETVHTDTQYF. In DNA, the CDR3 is TGTGCCAGCAGCGAGGAGGAGACAGTACACACAGATACGCAGTATTTT.

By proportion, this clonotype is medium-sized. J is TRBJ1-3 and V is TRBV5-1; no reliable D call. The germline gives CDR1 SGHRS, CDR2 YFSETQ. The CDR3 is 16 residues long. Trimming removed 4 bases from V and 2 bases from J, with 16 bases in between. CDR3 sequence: CASSPDYQTTGNTIYF. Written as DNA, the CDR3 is TGCGCCAGCAGCCCCGACTACCAGACTACTGGAAACACCATATATTTT. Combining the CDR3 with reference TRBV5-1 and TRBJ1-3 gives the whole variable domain KAGVTQTPRYLIKTRGQQVTLSCSPISGHRSVSWYQQTPGQGLQFLFEYFSETQRNKGNFPGRFSGRQFSNSRSEMNVSTLELGDSALYLCASSPDYQTTGNTIYFGEGSWLTVV.

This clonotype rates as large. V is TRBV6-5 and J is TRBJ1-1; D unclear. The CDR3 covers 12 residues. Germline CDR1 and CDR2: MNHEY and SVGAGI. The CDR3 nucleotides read TGTGTTCCCGTAGGGAGCTTCACTGAAGCTTTCTTT. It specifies CVPVGSFTEAFF.

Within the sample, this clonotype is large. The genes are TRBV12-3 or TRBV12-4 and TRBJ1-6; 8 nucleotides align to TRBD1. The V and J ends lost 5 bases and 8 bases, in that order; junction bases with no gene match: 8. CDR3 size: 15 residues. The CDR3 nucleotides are TGTGCCAGCAGTAAACAGGGGGGGATCGATTCACCCCTCCACTTT. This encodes CASSKQGGIDSPLHF.

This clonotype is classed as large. The CDR3, as DNA: TGTGCCAGCAGCTCCGGAGGGCGGACTGAAGCTTTCTTT. It codes for CASSSGGRTEAFF. The chain joins TRBV11-3 to TRBJ1-1; D gene ambiguous. V was cut by 4 bases and J by 5 bases, with 11 bases left in between. Per the germline V gene, CDR1 is SGHNT and CDR2 is YENEEA. The CDR3 length is 13 residues.

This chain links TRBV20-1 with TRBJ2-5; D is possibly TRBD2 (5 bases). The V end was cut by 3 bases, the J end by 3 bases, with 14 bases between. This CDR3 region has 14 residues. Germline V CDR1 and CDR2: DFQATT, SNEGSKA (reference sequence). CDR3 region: CSASKSWGEETQYF. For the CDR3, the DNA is TGCAGTGCTAGTAAGAGTTGGGGAGAAGAGACCCAGTACTTC.

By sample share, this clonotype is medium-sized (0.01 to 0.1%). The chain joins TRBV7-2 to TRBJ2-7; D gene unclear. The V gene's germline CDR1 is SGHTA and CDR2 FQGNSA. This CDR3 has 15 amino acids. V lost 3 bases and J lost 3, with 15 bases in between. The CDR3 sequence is CASSFEVGRNYEQYF. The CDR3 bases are TGTGCCAGCAGCTTTGAGGTGGGCAGGAACTACGAGCAGTACTTC. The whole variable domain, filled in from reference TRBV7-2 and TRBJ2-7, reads GAGVSQSPSNKVTEKGKDVELRCDPISGHTALYWYRQSLGQGLEFLIYFQGNSAPDKSGLPSDRFSAERTGGSVSTLTIQRTQQEDSAVYLCASSFEVGRNYEQYFGPGTRLTVT.

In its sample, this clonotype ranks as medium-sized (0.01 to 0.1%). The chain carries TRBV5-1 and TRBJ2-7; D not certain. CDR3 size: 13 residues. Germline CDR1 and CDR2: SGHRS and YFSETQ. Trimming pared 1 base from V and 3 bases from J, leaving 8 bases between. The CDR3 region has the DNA TGCGCCAGCAGCTTGACCGGCAGCTACGAGCAGTACTTC. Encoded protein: CASSLTGSYEQYF.

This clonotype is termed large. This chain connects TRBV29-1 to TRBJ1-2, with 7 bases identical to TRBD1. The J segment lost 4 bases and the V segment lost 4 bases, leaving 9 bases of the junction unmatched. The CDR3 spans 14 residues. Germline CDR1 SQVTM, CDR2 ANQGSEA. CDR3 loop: CSVVAQGESYGYTF. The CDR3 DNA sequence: TGCAGCGTTGTAGCTCAGGGGGAAAGCTATGGCTACACCTTC.

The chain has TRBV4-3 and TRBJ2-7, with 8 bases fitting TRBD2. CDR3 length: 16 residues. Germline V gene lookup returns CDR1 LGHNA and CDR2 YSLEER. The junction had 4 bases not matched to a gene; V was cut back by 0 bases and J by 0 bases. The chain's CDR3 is CASSQDRAGGSYEQYF. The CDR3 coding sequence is TGCGCCAGCAGCCAAGATAGGGCGGGGGGCTCCTACGAGCAGTACTTC.

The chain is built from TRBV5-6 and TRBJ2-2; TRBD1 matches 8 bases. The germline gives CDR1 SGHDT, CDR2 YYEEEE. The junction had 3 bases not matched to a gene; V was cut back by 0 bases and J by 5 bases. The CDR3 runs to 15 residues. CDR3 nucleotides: TGTGCCAGCAGCTTGGGGACAGGGAGGACCGGGGAGCTGTTTTTT. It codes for CASSLGTGRTGELFF.

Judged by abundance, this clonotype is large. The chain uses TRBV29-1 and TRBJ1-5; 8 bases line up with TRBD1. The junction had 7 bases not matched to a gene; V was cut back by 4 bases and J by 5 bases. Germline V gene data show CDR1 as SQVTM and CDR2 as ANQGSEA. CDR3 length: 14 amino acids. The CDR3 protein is CSVAEGTGDQPQHF. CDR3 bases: TGCAGCGTTGCAGAGGGGACAGGCGATCAGCCCCAGCATTTT.

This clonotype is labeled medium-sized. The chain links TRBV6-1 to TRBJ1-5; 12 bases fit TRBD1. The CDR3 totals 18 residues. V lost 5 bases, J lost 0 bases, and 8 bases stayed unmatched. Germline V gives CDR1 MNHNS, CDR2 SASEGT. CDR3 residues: CASSLGTGGPYSNQPQHF. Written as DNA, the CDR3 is TGTGCCAGCAGTCTTGGGACAGGGGGCCCCTATAGCAATCAGCCCCAGCATTTT.